This T cell receptor (beta chain) was captured by sequencing in a study of cytomegalovirus exposure and HLA in healthy donors. The study, taken as a whole, reports: Later on, an analysis found that several of the most significant clusters appeared to be linked to common viral pathogens, which included parvovirus B19. Despite most TCR sequences being rare, some public TCRs occurred in many donors. Versus the approximately 700-donor mean, an Asian-associated ancestry cluster reportedly showed fewer N-insertions in a later analysis.

Primers: 60 Vbeta forward and 13 Jbeta reverse. Libraries were prepared by immunoSEQ multiplex PCR; TCRdb keeps only in-frame clonotypes and omits some of them. Of about 190,000 clones in the sample, around 80% were seen once. The donors were healthy bone marrow donors. Worth noting for this clone: Its antigen is unidentified.

V gave up 4 bases and J gave up 2 bases, with 21 bases separating them. The length of the CDR3 is 17 residues. From germline, CDR1 is SGHTS and CDR2 YDEGEE. The sequenced sample was PBMCs. The receptor was derived from a man aged 35 to 55 in good health and CMV-seropositive. This rearrangement joins TRBV5-8 to TRBJ1-2, with a tentative D call TRBD1 (6 bases). The CDR3: CASSPGTSHEGNYGYTF. The CDR3 nucleotides read TGTGCCAGCAGCCCCGGGACAAGCCACGAGGGAAACTATGGCTACACCTTC.